What follows is one TCR beta chain and its context. This record comes from a study of OX40 agonist ivuxolimab in advanced cancers. Per the germline V gene, CDR1 is SGHTA and CDR2 is FQGNSA. Trimming left V 5 bases short and J 2 bases short, with 17 bases between. This CDR3 comprises 16 residues. Profiling relied on immunoSEQ multiplex PCR, and the TCRdb table lists in-frame clones only, not all of them. Of about 89,000 clones detected, under 95% appear once; the ten largest clones hold about 0.76%. The sample here was CD4+ or CD8+ T cells sorted from blood, taken in a trial of the OX40 agonist ivuxolimab. This TCR came from an adult with an advanced solid tumor such as melanoma, head and neck, liver or kidney cancer. V and J are TRBV7-2 and TRBJ2-3; possible D gene TRBD1, 7 bases. The DNA of the CDR3 is TGTGCCAGCAGCCCAGGGCGGGGACAGTACACAGATACGCAGTATTTT. It codes for CASSPGRGQYTDTQYF.